This T cell receptor beta chain was captured by sequencing in a study of glioma-infiltrating T cells. As to this clonotype: What it binds is unknown.

V lost 0 bases to trimming and J lost 0 bases, with 15 bases between them. There are 18 residues in the CDR3. Germline V gene sequence: CDR1 MGHRA, CDR2 YSYEKL. Study results and limitations: Non-neoplastic patients had below-expected tissue-blood divergence, while all gliomas exceeded expectation.

Using RNA template, CDR3s of TCR alpha and beta were amplified with iRepertoire arm-PCR. Tissue mRNA or PBMC total RNA, roughly 90-450 ng, went into one-step reverse transcription and amplification. One entry per CDR3 protein results from TCRdb running MiXCR on the multiplex PCR reads. The sample yields under 150,000 distinct CDR3 sequences, 20% to 25% seen once. Material for sequencing was glioma tissue, nonneoplastic brain tissue, or PBMCs (not recorded which). The chain uses TRBV4-1 and TRBJ1-3, with a tentative D call TRBD1 (5 bases). The TCR was taken from a human donor with low-grade glioma or glioblastoma, undergoing nonglioma brain surgery, or in good health (not recorded which). The CDR3 reads CASSQELRGGISGNTIYF. The DNA for the CDR3 is TGCGCCAGCAGCCAAGAGTTACGGGGCGGAATCTCTGGAAACACCATATATTTT.